This TCR beta chain stems from a study of technical replicates of blood from four donors. Only in-frame clones appear in the TCRdb table, and some are missing; sequencing was by immunoSEQ multiplex PCR. Altogether 74,000 or so clones are present, about 96% being singletons, with the ten largest covering around 0.2%. V shed 4 bases and J 4 bases; nucleotides not matched to a gene: 9. The CDR3 loop spans 15 amino acids. Germline V gene sequence: CDR1 LNHNV, CDR2 YYDKDF (reference sequence). Sample: T cells isolated from PBMCs. The receptor comes from a human donor in good health. The gene calls are TRBV15 and TRBJ2-7; 8 positions agree with TRBD1. In DNA form, the CDR3 reads TGTGCCACCAGCATTTCCCGGGACAGGATATACGAGCAGTACTTC. Amino acid sequence: CATSISRDRIYEQYF.